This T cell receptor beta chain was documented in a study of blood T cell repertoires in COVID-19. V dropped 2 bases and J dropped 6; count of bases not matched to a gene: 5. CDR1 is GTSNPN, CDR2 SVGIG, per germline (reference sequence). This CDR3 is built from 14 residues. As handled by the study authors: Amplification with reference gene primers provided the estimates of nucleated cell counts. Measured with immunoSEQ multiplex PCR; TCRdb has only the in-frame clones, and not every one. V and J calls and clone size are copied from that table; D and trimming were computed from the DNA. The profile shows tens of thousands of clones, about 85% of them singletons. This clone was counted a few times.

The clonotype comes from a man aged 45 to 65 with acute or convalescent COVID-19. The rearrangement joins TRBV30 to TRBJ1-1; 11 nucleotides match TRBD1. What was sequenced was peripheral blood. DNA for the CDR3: TGTGCCTGGAGTCGGGGACAGGGGGTCGCTGAAGCTTTCTTT. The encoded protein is CAWSRGQGVAEAFF.